This TCR beta chain was found in a study of blood T cell repertoires in COVID-19. Study-level background: Specimens from acute and convalescent COVID-19 originated in the United States, Italy and Spain. T cells, B-cell-depleted T cells, or PBMCs provided the cDNA or gDNA that served as material.

In the source study's methods: Amplification of reference gene primers was used by the study to estimate nucleated cell counts. Sequencing used immunoSEQ multiplex PCR; TCRdb keeps in-frame clones, though not all of them. The V and J calls and clone size were taken over from that table, and D and trimming were inferred from the DNA. Of 150,000 to 200,000 clones in the sample, about 86% were seen once. The CDR3 has 15 residues. Trimming took off 0 bases at V and 1 base at J, with 7 bases between the two ends. From germline, CDR1 is WNHNN and CDR2 SYGVQD (reference sequence). Everyone who took part was about 18 to 89 years old, and they came from about two dozen US areas.

The specimen sequenced was PBMCs or T cells enriched from blood (not recorded which). This clonotype originated in a woman aged 40 to 49 in a cohort exposed to, infected with or recovered from COVID-19 (not recorded which). V and J are TRBV10-1 and TRBJ2-1; D remains ambiguous. The DNA of the CDR3 is TGCGCCAGCAGTGAGTCCCGGCGGTCCTACAATGAGCAGTTCTTC. This sequence encodes CASSESRRSYNEQFF.